This passage covers 9 T cell receptor beta chains from one sample sequenced in a study of T cell clonality in common variable immunodeficiency (dated by TCRdb to 2015 to 2017). Library creation used the immunoSEQ multiplex PCR assay. This immuneACCESS table, as held by TCRdb, lists in-frame sequences with V and J called but not all clones. Of the missing ones, under half trace to an unresolved V gene in checked studies; the others have no known cause. In this sample the table shows 35,000 to 55,000 clones, and no singletons are among them. Of the sample, more than 9% falls within the top ten clones. The sequenced sample was peripheral blood mononuclear cells. These TCRs come from a person between 18 and 69 years old in good health.

This clone appeared many times. The read is 3 residues too short to cover the CDR3 end, so that end is filled in from the germline J gene. V gene TRBV7-2 combines with J gene TRBJ1-4; no firm D call. This CDR3 has 14 amino acids. The germline V and J ends were trimmed by 3 bases and 6 bases, with 11 bases remaining between them. Germline V CDR1 and CDR2: SGHTA, FQGNSA. The CDR3 is CASSFYNLDEKLFF. CDR3 bases read: TGTGCCAGCAGCTTTTACAATTTGGATGAAAAA.

Within the sample, this clone is medium-sized. The CDR3 end lies 3 residues beyond the end of the read and is filled in from the germline J gene. This chain links TRBV5-1 with TRBJ1-2; 10 bases line up with TRBD1. Germline assignment: CDR1 SGHRS and CDR2 YFSETQ. The CDR3 totals 15 residues. Trimming at V came to 0 bases and at J to 5 bases, leaving 4 bases not matched to a gene. CDR3 DNA (partial): TGCGCCAGCAGCTTGGAGTCGGGACAGGGGTATGGC. Its translation is CASSLESGQGYG. The full CDR3 protein is CASSLESGQGYGYTF.

This clone has a count of ten or more. The read terminates 3 residues ahead of where the CDR3 ends, so the germline J gene completes it. J is TRBJ2-7 and V is TRBV18; the D is unclear. The germline V gene has CDR1 KGHSH and CDR2 LQKENI. Trimming stripped 2 bases from V and 5 bases from J, with 10 bases between. CDR3 length: 13 residues. The CDR3: CASSPGFRDEQYF. The DNA read from the CDR3 is TGTGCCAGCTCACCAGGGTTTCGGGACGAG. The full variable domain, completed using reference TRBV18 and TRBJ2-7, is NAGVMQNPRHLVRRRGQEARLRCSPMKGHSHVYWYRQLPEEGLKFMVYLQKENIIDESGMPKERFSAEFPKEGPSILRIQQVVRGDSAAYFCASSPGFRDEQYFGPGTRLTVT.

This clone was observed many times. The junction departs from germline at one end; a sequencing error may be responsible. The CDR3 end falls 3 residues outside the read, so it is completed with the germline J gene. This sequence joins TRBV4-2 and TRBJ1-1; D gene unclear. CDR1 is LGHNA and CDR2 is YNFKEQ in the germline V gene. CDR3 length: 15 residues. The CDR3 spells CASSQALQMNTEAFF. CDR3 DNA, as far as it was read: TGCGCCAGCAGCCAAGCTCTCCAGATGAACACTGAA.

At least ten counts were recorded for this clone. With the read ending 3 residues before the CDR3 end, the germline J gene is used to fill in that end. The rearrangement uses TRBV5-6 and TRBJ1-2, with D possibly matching TRBD1 (6 bases). The germline V gene encodes CDR1 SGHDT and CDR2 YYEEEE. V was trimmed by 0 bases and J by 4 bases, leaving 13 bases between them. The length of the CDR3 is 15 residues. CDR3 in amino acids: CASSLVGQGTYGYTF. Partial CDR3 DNA: TGTGCCAGCAGCTTGGTGGGGCAGGGGACCTATGGC.

Only a few counts were recorded for this clone. The CDR3 end falls 3 residues outside the read, so it is completed with the germline J gene. This sequence joins TRBV4-2 and TRBJ2-7; maybe TRBD1 (6 bases). The CDR3 runs to 17 residues. Germline CDR1 is LGHNA and CDR2 is YNFKEQ. V lost 3 bases and J 0 bases, leaving 18 bases between the germline ends. CDR3 sequence reads: CASSHDLKQGNSYEQYF. Partial CDR3 DNA: TGTGCCAGCAGCCATGACCTAAAACAGGGCAACTCCTACGAG.

This clone has ten or more counts. The sequence runs out 3 residues before the end of the CDR3; the remainder is reconstructed from the germline J gene. V and J are TRBV19 and TRBJ1-2; TRBD1 aligns across 7 bases. This CDR3 has 14 amino acids. Germline-derived CDR1 and CDR2 are LNHDA and SQIVND (reference sequence). V dropped 6 bases and J dropped 2; count of bases not matched to a gene: 6. The sequenced part of the CDR3 DNA is TGTGCCAGTAGGACAGGGATCCAAAACTATGGC. It translates to CASRTGIQNYG. The complete CDR3 sequence is CASRTGIQNYGYTF.

There are many counts of this clone. The read finishes 3 residues shy of the CDR3 end, and the germline J gene is used to complete it. The rearrangement links TRBV28 to TRBJ1-1, with D possibly matching TRBD1 (5 bases). V was shortened by 5 bases and J by 3 bases, with 13 bases between the two germline ends. Per the germline V gene, CDR1 is MDHEN and CDR2 is SYDVKM. The CDR3 has 14 residues. The DNA read from the CDR3 is TGTGCCAGCAGTCTCCCCCCGGGGGACACTGAA. This sequence encodes CASSLPPGDTE. The CDR3 in its entirety is CASSLPPGDTEAFF.

There are many counts of this clone. The CDR3 end is not reached by the read, which stops 3 residues before it; the germline J gene fills it in. J is TRBJ2-5 and V is TRBV20-1, with D possibly matching TRBD2 (5 bases). V was trimmed by 6 bases and J by 0 bases, leaving 14 bases between them. CDR1 and CDR2 from the germline V gene are DFQATT and SNEGSKA (reference sequence). This CDR3 spans 14 amino acids. CDR3 in amino acids: CSAPKERYQETQYF. Incomplete CDR3 DNA: TGCAGTGCCCCAAAGGAGCGGTACCAAGAGACC.